This is a list of T cell receptor beta chains from one sample in a study of T cells in Graves' hyperthyroidism and ophthalmopathy. MiXCR was run by TCRdb on the multiplex PCR reads, yielding one entry per CDR3 protein. The repertoire consists of around 380,000 distinct CDR3 sequences, with 13% occurring once and the leading ten covering less than 25%. Sequences were obtained from blood. These receptors all stem from a man aged 25-45 years with Graves' hyperthyroidism that later progressed to Graves' ophthalmopathy. The CDR3 runs from the conserved cysteine through the conserved F or W. Each record gives: V gene, D gene, J gene, clone size, CDR3 protein, CDR3 DNA. A D gene is named only where the DNA matches it firmly. Rows give clone size only sometimes, using once, few, many, or a class for an expanded clone.

>TRBV12-5|NA|TRBJ1-3|NA
CASGLVAGSSGNTIYF
TGTGCTAGTGGTTTGGTAGCGGGGTCCTCTGGAAACACCATATATTTT
>TRBV20-1|NA|TRBJ1-5|few
CSARDGQGTSNQPQHF
TGCAGTGCTAGAGATGGGCAGGGGACTTCCAATCAGCCCCAGCATTTT
>TRBV12-3/TRBV12-4|TRBD2|TRBJ2-3|many
CASSLISGVSTDTQYF
TGTGCCAGCAGTTTAATTAGCGGGGTTAGCACAGATACGCAGTATTTT
>TRBV18|NA|TRBJ2-7|few
CASSPMIGTRGEQYF
TGTGCCAGCTCACCCATGATCGGGACAAGGGGCGAGCAGTACTTC
>TRBV6-1|TRBD1|TRBJ2-1|NA
CASSYRGPNVDEQFF
TGTGCCAGCAGTTACAGGGGCCCCAATGTCGATGAGCAGTTCTTC
>TRBV5-1|NA|TRBJ2-3|NA
CASSRSFVTDTQYF
TGCGCCAGCAGCCGGAGTTTCGTCACAGATACGCAGTATTTT
>TRBV2|NA|TRBJ2-7|many
CASSVRRGLTYEQYF
TGTGCCAGCAGTGTTAGACGGGGACTGACTTACGAGCAGTACTTC
>TRBV5-1|NA|TRBJ1-6|NA
CASSLAEGGISSPLHF
TGCGCCAGCAGCTTGGCCGAGGGAGGGATTAGTTCACCCCTCCACTTT
>TRBV3-1|NA|TRBJ2-7|NA
CASSQETEYEQYF
TGTGCCAGCAGCCAAGAGACAGAATACGAGCAGTACTTC
>TRBV20-1|TRBD1|TRBJ1-5|NA
CSARDTGANQPQHF
TGCAGTGCTAGAGATACAGGGGCCAATCAGCCCCAGCATTTT
>TRBV3-1|TRBD1|TRBJ1-1|many
CASSDRDRGTFF
TGTGCCAGCAGCGACCGGGACAGGGGTACTTTCTTT
>TRBV24-1|NA|TRBJ2-1|many
CATSLYNEQFF
TGTGCCACCAGTCTCTACAATGAGCAGTTCTTC
>TRBV10-1|NA|TRBJ1-6|few
CASSESDYSPLHF
TGCGCCAGCAGTGAGTCGGACTATTCACCCCTCCACTTT
>TRBV2|NA|TRBJ2-1|many
CAWSGGGIHFEQFF
TGTGCCTGGTCCGGAGGGGGCATTCATTTTGAGCAGTTCTTC
>TRBV6-1|TRBD1|TRBJ1-6|many
CASSQGQGGDYNSPLHF
TGTGCCAGCAGCCAGGGACAGGGGGGAGACTATAATTCACCCCTCCACTTT
>TRBV30|NA|TRBJ2-3|many
CAWSWGNTDTQYF
TGTGCCTGGAGTTGGGGCAACACAGATACGCAGTATTTT
>TRBV13|NA|TRBJ2-3|many
CASSTGPQSTDTQYF
TGTGCCAGCAGCACGGGACCACAATCCACAGATACGCAGTATTTT
>TRBV6-1|NA|TRBJ2-2|many
CASTPPAGGELFF
TGTGCCAGCACCCCCCCCGCTGGAGGGGAGCTGTTTTTT
>TRBV20-1|NA|TRBJ2-3|NA
CSARESGTDTQYF
TGCAGTGCTAGAGAATCTGGCACAGATACGCAGTATTTT
>TRBV6-1|NA|TRBJ1-5|few
CASSWDGTNQPQHF
TGTGCCAGCAGTTGGGACGGCACGAATCAGCCCCAGCATTTT
>TRBV3-1|NA|TRBJ1-3|few
CASSQEGSGNTIYF
TGTGCCAGCAGCCAAGAAGGGTCTGGAAACACCATATATTTT
>TRBV7-3|TRBD2|TRBJ2-1|many
CASSTPTSGGNEQFF
TGTGCCAGCAGCACGCCGACTAGCGGGGGGAATGAGCAGTTCTTC
>TRBV3-1|NA|TRBJ2-1|few
CASSQEGAYNEQFF
TGTGCCAGCAGCCAGGAGGGGGCATACAATGAGCAGTTCTTC
>TRBV6-1|NA|TRBJ1-4|few
CASKDTEKLFF
TGTGCCAGCAAAGATACAGAAAAACTGTTTTTT
>TRBV28|NA|TRBJ2-7|many
CASSSVQGRYEQYF
TGTGCCAGCAGTTCCGTACAGGGGAGGTACGAGCAGTACTTC
>TRBV24-1|NA|TRBJ1-5|many
CATSDPGPNQPQHF
TGTGCCACCAGTGACCCGGGGCCCAATCAGCCCCAGCATTTT
>TRBV20-1|NA|TRBJ1-6|NA
CSARGEGLYNSPLHF
TGCAGTGCTAGAGGCGAAGGGCTCTATAATTCACCCCTCCACTTT
>TRBV20-1|NA|TRBJ1-4|many
CSARQGSNEKLFF
TGCAGTGCCCGTCAGGGAAGTAATGAAAAACTGTTTTTT
>TRBV10-2|NA|TRBJ1-1|NA
CATSKDSVSGAEAFF
TGCGCCACCTCAAAAGACTCTGTGAGTGGGGCAGAAGCTTTCTTT
>TRBV6-1|NA|TRBJ1-4|few
CASSNRAEGEKLFF
TGTGCCAGCAGTAACAGGGCCGAGGGGGAAAAACTGTTTTTT